Following are 26 T cell receptor beta chains from one sample sequenced in a study of blood T cell repertoires in COVID-19. Sequencing was performed with immunoSEQ multiplex PCR; in TCRdb, only in-frame clones are kept and a portion is missing. The sample includes about 44,000 clones, about 87% of them seen just once. What was sequenced was peripheral blood. All receptors derive from a human donor in a cohort sampled during active COVID-19.

The chain recombines TRBV12-2 with TRBJ2-1; the table names TRBD2, a call not compared with the DNA. TRBV12-2 is assigned pseudogene status. The CDR3 is 19 residues long. In nucleotides, the CDR3 is TGTGCAAGTCGCCCCCATTTAGCGGGAGTAAAAGTAAGGGACAATGAGCAGTTCTTC. This sequence encodes CASRPHLAGVKVRDNEQFF.

This chain links TRBV2 with TRBJ2-5; TRBD2 aligns across 13 bases. CDR1 SNHLY and CDR2 FYNNEI come from the germline V gene. The junction had 11 bases not matched to a gene; V was cut back by 5 bases and J by 8 bases. This CDR3 contains 16 residues. The CDR3 here is CASSPGTSGKGGTQYF. The CDR3 bases are TGTGCCAGCAGTCCCGGGACTAGCGGGAAGGGCGGTACCCAGTACTTC.

The sample holds one count of this clone. J is TRBJ2-7 and V is TRBV30; 8 positions agree with TRBD1. Germline CDR1 reads GTSNPN; CDR2 reads SVGIG (reference sequence). This CDR3 has 12 amino acids. The ends lost 2 bases at V and 3 bases at J; junction bases unmatched: 0. CDR3 sequence reads: CAWSTGGYEQYF. CDR3 sequence (DNA): TGTGCCTGGAGTACAGGGGGCTACGAGCAGTACTTC.

Comment on this clone: The same CDR3 arises from other DNA sequences in this sample as well. This chain uses TRBV2 with TRBJ2-5, with a possible D match to TRBD2 (6 bases). V dropped 5 bases and J dropped 4 bases, with 14 bases sitting between them. This CDR3 region has 14 residues. The V gene's germline CDR1 is SNHLY and CDR2 FYNNEI. CDR3 in amino acids: CASSPAGGGETQYF. The CDR3 DNA sequence: TGTGCCAGCAGTCCAGCGGGTGGGGGAGAGACCCAGTACTTC.

This clone was recorded once. The gene calls are TRBV7-2 and TRBJ2-7, with D unresolved. CDR1 is SGHTA and CDR2 is FQGNSA in the germline V gene. CDR3 length: 14 amino acids. Deletions cut 4 bases from V and 3 bases from J, with 13 bases between. CDR3 DNA sequence: TGTGCCAGCAGCTCCTTCGGCGGCGTCTACGAGCAGTACTTC. Translating it yields CASSSFGGVYEQYF.

The rearrangement joins TRBV10-3 to TRBJ2-1; the match to TRBD2 covers 7 bases. The V gene end was trimmed by 4 bases and the J gene end by 10 bases; junction bases not matched to a gene: 7. CDR3 size: 13 residues. CDR1 ENHRY and CDR2 SYGVKD come from the germline V gene. The CDR3 DNA sequence: TGTGCCATCAGTGGTCATCTAGCGGACGAGCAGTTCTTC. Protein product: CAISGHLADEQFF.

The rearrangement joins TRBV5-5 to TRBJ1-6, with D tentatively TRBD1 (5 bases). Germline CDR1 is SGHKS and CDR2 is YYEKEE (reference sequence). Between the trimmed V and J ends, which lost 4 bases and 8 bases, there was a span of 10 bases. This CDR3 has 13 amino acids. The CDR3 loop reads CASSIRGDSPLHF. CDR3 sequence (DNA): TGTGCCAGCAGCATCCGGGGGGATTCACCCCTCCACTTT. Together with reference TRBV5-5 and TRBJ1-6, the CDR3 gives the full variable domain: DAGVTQSPTHLIKTRGQQVTLRCSPISGHKSVSWYQQVLGQGPQFIFQYYEKEERGRGNFPDRFSARQFPNYSSELNVNALLLGDSALYLCASSIRGDSPLHFGNGTRLTVT.

J is TRBJ2-3 and V is TRBV9; D remains ambiguous. The germline V gene encodes CDR1 SGDLS and CDR2 YYNGEE. Deletions cut 0 bases from V and 3 bases from J, with 5 bases between. The CDR3 runs 13 residues. The CDR3 is CASSVGPTDTQYF. In DNA, the CDR3 is TGTGCCAGCAGCGTAGGTCCTACAGATACGCAGTATTTT.

This sequence joins TRBV10-3 and TRBJ2-7; 9 nucleotides agree with TRBD1. This CDR3 is 12 amino acids long. In germline, CDR1 is ENHRY, CDR2 SYGVKD. J gave up 5 bases and V 6 bases, and 2 bases lay outside the gene matches. CDR3 amino acids: CAIRDRGHEQYF. CDR3 nucleotides: TGTGCCATCAGGGACAGGGGCCACGAGCAGTACTTC.

The chain couples TRBV28 to TRBJ2-3; TRBD2 aligns across 16 bases. V shed 5 bases and J 3 bases; nucleotides not matched to a gene: 2. CDR3 length: 16 residues. Looked up from germline, CDR1 is MDHEN and CDR2 is SYDVKM. The DNA of the CDR3 is TGTGCCAGCAGTCCGGGACTAGCGGGAGGGACAGATACGCAGTATTTT. This sequence encodes CASSPGLAGGTDTQYF.

The chain employs TRBV10-3 and TRBJ2-5; D unresolved. This CDR3 comprises 12 residues. Germline assignment: CDR1 ENHRY and CDR2 SYGVKD. Trimming shortened V by 3 bases and J by 2 bases, and 4 bases separated the two germline ends. The CDR3 DNA sequence: TGTGCCATCAGTGACCAGCAAGAGACCCAGTACTTC. Translated: CAISDQQETQYF.

The chain uses TRBV7-7 and TRBJ2-7, with D possibly matching TRBD1 (5 bases). Germline CDR1 reads SSHAT; CDR2 reads FNYEAQ (reference sequence). This CDR3 is built from 16 residues. Trimming removed 2 bases at V and 3 bases at J, with 17 bases between. As DNA, the CDR3 is TGTGCCAGCAGCTTACCTATCAGGGTAATTAACTACGAGCAGTACTTC. Translated: CASSLPIRVINYEQYF.

The chain has TRBV5-5 and TRBJ2-3; a weak D match, TRBD1 (6 bases). Trimming took off 0 bases at V and 9 bases at J, with 23 bases between the two ends. The CDR3 length is 17 residues. The germline V gene has CDR1 SGHKS and CDR2 YYEKEE (reference sequence). The DNA for the CDR3 is TGTGCCAGCAGCTTGGAGGTGAGGACAGTGTTTCGGGACACGCAGTATTTT. It specifies CASSLEVRTVFRDTQYF.

The V call is TRBV28, the J call TRBJ1-5; 7 bases are shared with TRBD1. The germline CDR1 and CDR2 sequences are MDHEN and SYDVKM. J gave up 5 bases and V 6 bases, and 4 bases lay outside the gene matches. The CDR3 contains 13 residues. This CDR3 reads CASSRQGDQPQHF. In DNA, the CDR3 is TGTGCCAGCAGCCGACAGGGCGATCAGCCCCAGCATTTT.

This chain connects TRBV7-2 to TRBJ2-1; 9 bases align to TRBD2. The CDR3 has 16 amino acids. CDR1 and CDR2 from the germline V gene are SGHTA and FQGNSA. V lost 5 bases, J lost 2 bases, and 7 bases stayed unmatched. The CDR3 region has the DNA TGTGCCAGCAGCCCTTTGGGCGGGAGGGCCTACAATGAGCAGTTCTTC. Translating gives CASSPLGGRAYNEQFF.

This clone was counted a single time. The chain has TRBV11-3 and TRBJ2-1, with D maybe TRBD2 (5 bases). V gave up 5 bases and J gave up 2 bases, with 10 bases separating them. The CDR3 has 14 amino acids. CDR1 is SGHNT, CDR2 YENEEA, per germline. The CDR3 reads CASSPTGTYNEQFF. CDR3 sequence (DNA): TGTGCCAGCAGCCCCACGGGGACCTACAATGAGCAGTTCTTC. Combining the CDR3 with reference TRBV11-3 and TRBJ2-1 gives the whole variable domain EAGVVQSPRYKIIEKKQPVAFWCNPISGHNTLYWYLQNLGQGPELLIRYENEEAVDDSQLPKDRFSAERLKGVDSTLKIQPAELGDSAVYLCASSPTGTYNEQFFGPGTRLTVL.

This clone came up once. This chain uses TRBV15 with TRBJ2-3; 9 bases align to TRBD1. V shed 0 bases and J 4 bases; nucleotides not matched to a gene: 11. The CDR3 is made up of 18 amino acids. Germline V lookup: CDR1 LNHNV, CDR2 YYDKDF (reference sequence). Written as DNA, the CDR3 is TGTGCCACCAGCAGAGAGGTCCGGGACAGGGAGGTCGCAGATACGCAGTATTTT. This encodes CATSREVRDREVADTQYF.

This clone came up once. The J gene is TRBJ1-4, the V gene TRBV7-9; tentative D call: TRBD1 (5 bases). Germline V gives CDR1 SEHNR, CDR2 FQNEAQ (reference sequence). The V end was cut by 0 bases, the J end by 4 bases, with 9 bases between. The CDR3 sequence is 15 residues long. The CDR3 nucleotides read TGTGCCAGCAGCTTAGCGAGACAGAATAATGAAAAACTGTTTTTT. It codes for CASSLARQNNEKLFF.

The V and J genes are TRBV7-9 and TRBJ2-3; TRBD2 matches at 8 bases. Germline V lookup: CDR1 SEHNR, CDR2 FQNEAQ (reference sequence). The trim removed 3 bases at V and 5 bases at J, leaving 10 bases unmatched. The CDR3 has 16 amino acids. The CDR3 region has the DNA TGTGCCAGCAGCTTCCGAAGGGACCTAGCGGGAGATACGCAGTATTTT. Protein product: CASSFRRDLAGDTQYF. The entire variable domain, with the rest obtained from reference TRBV7-9 and TRBJ2-3, is as follows: DTGVSQNPRHKITKRGQNVTFRCDPISEHNRLYWYRQTLGQGPEFLTYFQNEAQLEKSRLLSDRFSAERPKGSFSTLEIQRTEQGDSAMYLCASSFRRDLAGDTQYFGPGTRLTVL.

The rearrangement links TRBV18 to TRBJ2-5; TRBD1 might be the D (6 bases). The V gene lost 3 bases and the J gene lost 1 base, with 9 bases spanning the gap. The CDR3 totals 14 residues. Per germline, CDR1 KGHSH and CDR2 LQKENI. The CDR3, as DNA: TGTGCCAGCTCACCTCTGGACAGCCAAGAGACCCAGTACTTC. Translation: CASSPLDSQETQYF.

The J gene is TRBJ2-3, the V gene TRBV5-4; D unclear. CDR3 size: 17 residues. CDR1 and CDR2 (germline): SGHNT, YYREEE (reference sequence). Trimming removed 1 base at V and 0 bases at J, with 15 bases between. The CDR3 sequence: CASSLLPGKSSTDTQYF. CDR3 DNA: TGTGCCAGCAGCTTGTTGCCAGGAAAATCTAGCACAGATACGCAGTATTTT.

The chain couples TRBV6-4 to TRBJ2-3, with a possible D match to TRBD2 (6 bases). Germline CDR1 reads MRHNA; CDR2 reads SNTAGT. Trimming shortened V by 6 bases and J by 1 base, and 11 bases separated the two germline ends. The CDR3 runs 14 residues. CDR3 nucleotides: TGTGCCAGCAGCGGTGGAGGGGGCACAGATACGCAGTATTTT. Protein product: CASSGGGGTDTQYF.

The chain links TRBV7-3 to TRBJ2-1; TRBD2 aligns across 8 bases. From germline, CDR1 is SGHTA and CDR2 FQGTGA. J gave up 1 base and V 5 bases, and 7 bases lay outside the gene matches. The CDR3 covers 16 residues. The CDR3 DNA sequence: TGTGCCAGCAGCCCAACACTAGCGGATTCCTACAATGAGCAGTTCTTC. It translates to CASSPTLADSYNEQFF. Complete variable domain (other parts from reference TRBV7-3 and TRBJ2-1): GAGVSQTPSNKVTEKGKYVELRCDPISGHTALYWYRQSLGQGPEFLIYFQGTGAADDSGLPNDRFFAVRPEGSVSTLKIQRTERGDSAVYLCASSPTLADSYNEQFFGPGTRLTVL.

The chain uses TRBV27 and TRBJ2-3, with D perhaps TRBD1 (5 bases). The CDR3 contains 14 residues. Germline CDR1 is MNHEY and CDR2 is SMNVEV (reference sequence). Trimming stripped 4 bases from V and 0 bases from J, with 8 bases between. DNA of the CDR3: TGTGCCAGCAGTTGGGGCGGAAGCACAGATACGCAGTATTTT. It specifies CASSWGGSTDTQYF.

The chain carries TRBV6-2 or TRBV6-3 and TRBJ2-2, with D perhaps TRBD1 (6 bases). Germline lookup yields CDR1 MNHEY and CDR2 SVGEGT. The germline V and J ends were trimmed by 3 bases and 1 base, with 12 bases remaining between them. The CDR3 has 16 residues. The CDR3 nucleotides are TGTGCCAGCAGTTATCTGGGGGCCCTGAACACCGGGGAGCTGTTTTTT. Amino acids: CASSYLGALNTGELFF.

J is TRBJ1-3 and V is TRBV5-6, with no clear D. CDR1 is SGHDT, CDR2 YYEEEE, per germline. Between the trimmed V and J ends, which lost 1 base and 1 base, there was a span of 9 bases. The CDR3 runs to 15 residues. The CDR3 loop reads CASSLKRESGNTIYF. Here the CDR3 DNA reads TGTGCCAGCAGCTTGAAGAGGGAATCTGGAAACACCATATATTTT.